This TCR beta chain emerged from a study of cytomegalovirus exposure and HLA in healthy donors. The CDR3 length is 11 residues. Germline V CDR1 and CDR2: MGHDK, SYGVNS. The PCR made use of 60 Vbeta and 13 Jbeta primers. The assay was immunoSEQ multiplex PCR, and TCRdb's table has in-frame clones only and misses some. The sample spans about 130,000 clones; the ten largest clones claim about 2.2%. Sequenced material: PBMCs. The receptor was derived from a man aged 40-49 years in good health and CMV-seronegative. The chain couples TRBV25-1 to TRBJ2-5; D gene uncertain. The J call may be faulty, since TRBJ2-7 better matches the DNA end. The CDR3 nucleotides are TGTGCCAGCAGTTCCAACTACGAGCAGTACTTC. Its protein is CASSSNYEQYF.